Listed here are 30 T cell receptor beta chains from one sample, sequenced in a study of CD8+ T cells in alopecia areata. RNA extraction and reverse transcription yielded cDNA as sequencing template. The table came from immunoSEQ multiplex PCR; TCRdb's copy has only in-frame clones and leaves some out. In the table there are more than 90,000 clones, about three fifths of which are singletons. Indicated treatment: oral pan-JAK inhibitor, 5-10 mg twice daily. The sequenced sample was CD8+ T cells sorted from blood, obtained at week 24, from a patient treated with tofacitinib. The receptors originated from a human donor with alopecia areata.

This clone was seen more than once but under ten times. The gene calls are TRBV29-1 and TRBJ2-1, with TRBD2 matching 11 bases. The junction had 6 bases not matched to a gene; V was cut back by 4 bases and J by 4 bases. The CDR3 loop spans 15 amino acids. Looked up from germline, CDR1 is SQVTM and CDR2 is ANQGSEA. The CDR3 sequence: CSVVLGLAVYNEQFF. As DNA, the CDR3 is TGCAGCGTTGTGCTGGGACTAGCGGTTTACAATGAGCAGTTCTTC.

The chain employs TRBV30 and TRBJ1-3; D call uncertain. CDR1 GTSNPN and CDR2 SVGIG come from the germline V gene (reference sequence). CDR3 length equals 12 residues. Deletions cut 5 bases from V and 3 bases from J, with 8 bases between. CDR3 region: CAWWDSGNTIYF. The CDR3 DNA reads as TGTGCCTGGTGGGATAGTGGAAACACCATATATTTT.

The chain is built from TRBV5-1 and TRBJ2-1, with a tentative D call TRBD2 (6 bases). Germline CDR1 and CDR2: SGHRS and YFSETQ. This CDR3 is 13 amino acids long. The V gene lost 4 bases and the J gene lost 4 bases, with 9 bases spanning the gap. The CDR3 sequence is CASSPGGYNEQFF. The CDR3 DNA is TGCGCCAGCAGCCCTGGGGGGTACAATGAGCAGTTCTTC. Together with reference TRBV5-1 and TRBJ2-1, the CDR3 gives the full variable domain: KAGVTQTPRYLIKTRGQQVTLSCSPISGHRSVSWYQQTPGQGLQFLFEYFSETQRNKGNFPGRFSGRQFSNSRSEMNVSTLELGDSALYLCASSPGGYNEQFFGPGTRLTVL.

The CDR3 coding sequence is TGTGCCAGCATGTTTAGCGGGGGGCCCCCAGATACGCAGTATTTT. Its protein product is CASMFSGGPPDTQYF. The chain carries TRBV7-2 and TRBJ2-3; 10 bases are a match to TRBD2. Trimming cost V 7 bases and J 4 bases; bases outside gene matches: 8. The CDR3 is 15 amino acids. CDR1 SGHTA and CDR2 FQGNSA come from the germline V gene.

V gene TRBV7-9 combines with J gene TRBJ2-3, with 7 nucleotides matching TRBD1. The V segment lost 11 bases and the J segment 0 bases; nucleotides outside the gene matches: 8. CDR3 length equals 14 residues. In germline, CDR1 is SEHNR, CDR2 FQNEAQ (reference sequence). The CDR3 coding sequence is TGTGCCGGGCTACGACAGGGAAGCACAGATACGCAGTATTTT. This codes for CAGLRQGSTDTQYF.

This clone was seen only a few times. This chain joins TRBV15 and TRBJ2-2, with 9 bases that match TRBD1. The CDR3 is 15 residues long. V trimming: 5 bases; J trimming: 6 bases; junction bases outside the gene matches: 7. Germline-derived CDR1 and CDR2 are LNHNV and YYDKDF (reference sequence). The CDR3 coding sequence is TGTGCCACCAGCCGTAGGGACAGGGCGGCCGGGGAGCTGTTTTTT. Amino acids: CATSRRDRAAGELFF.

J is TRBJ1-6 and V is TRBV30; D remains unclear. The V gene lost 1 base and the J gene lost 9 bases, with 13 bases spanning the gap. CDR3 length: 14 amino acids. Per germline, CDR1 GTSNPN and CDR2 SVGIG (reference sequence). The CDR3 nucleotides are TGTGCCTGGAGTGCTGGGGATGGCGGTTCACCCCTCCACTTT. Protein: CAWSAGDGGSPLHF.

The genes are TRBV30 and TRBJ2-5; 7 bases are shared with TRBD2. The CDR3 contains 13 residues. The germline V gene has CDR1 GTSNPN and CDR2 SVGIG (reference sequence). V was clipped by 2 bases and J by 1 base; unmatched bases: 1. The CDR3 nucleotides are TGTGCCTGGAGTTGGACTAGCCAAGAGACCCAGTACTTC. Residues: CAWSWTSQETQYF. Together with reference TRBV30 and TRBJ2-5, the CDR3 gives the full variable domain: SQTIHQWPATLVQPVGSPLSLECTVEGTSNPNLYWYRQAAGRGLQLLFYSVGIGQISSEVPQNLSASRPQDRQFILSSKKLLLSDSGFYLCAWSWTSQETQYFGPGTRLLVL.

The CDR3 region has the DNA TGTGCCAGCAGTGAATATGACTTGGACGAAGCTTTCTTT. The encoded protein is CASSEYDLDEAFF. The chain links TRBV25-1 to TRBJ1-1; unclear D gene. The germline V and J ends were trimmed by 0 bases and 8 bases, with 10 bases remaining between them. Germline CDR1 MGHDK, CDR2 SYGVNS. CDR3 length: 13 residues.

This clone was seen a handful of times. The chain links TRBV4-3 to TRBJ2-1; 8 positions agree with TRBD2. V trimming: 2 bases; J trimming: 0 bases; junction bases outside the gene matches: 6. From germline, CDR1 is LGHNA and CDR2 YSLEER. This CDR3 is 17 amino acids long. For the CDR3, the DNA is TGCGCCAGCAGCCAACTAACGGGGGGGAGCTCCTACAATGAGCAGTTCTTC. Translating gives CASSQLTGGSSYNEQFF.

V is TRBV19 and J is TRBJ1-1, with D possibly matching TRBD1 (5 bases). Germline lookup yields CDR1 LNHDA and CDR2 SQIVND (reference sequence). Trimming removed 0 bases at V and 1 base at J, with 12 bases between. The CDR3 runs to 16 residues. The CDR3 region is CASSIDRETPNTEAFF. Written as DNA, the CDR3 is TGTGCCAGTAGTATAGACAGGGAGACCCCGAACACTGAAGCTTTCTTT.

This chain links TRBV7-9 with TRBJ1-2, with a weak D call TRBD1 (5 bases). Germline lookup yields CDR1 SEHNR and CDR2 FQNEAQ (reference sequence). Trimming removed 5 bases at V and 4 bases at J, with 14 bases between. This CDR3 comprises 14 residues. CDR3 sequence (DNA): TGTGCCAGCAGCCAGGGTGACAGCGGCTATGGCTACACCTTC. Protein: CASSQGDSGYGYTF.

Concerning this clone: The sample contains more than one DNA sequence encoding this CDR3. The chain employs TRBV7-9 and TRBJ2-1; D is unresolved. V was shortened by 1 base and J by 4 bases, with 2 bases between the two germline ends. This CDR3 is built from 12 residues. Germline CDR1 SEHNR, CDR2 FQNEAQ (reference sequence). CDR3 protein: CASSLGYNEQFF. The CDR3 coding sequence is TGTGCCAGCAGCTTAGGATACAATGAGCAGTTCTTC. Full variable domain (remainder filled in from reference TRBV7-9 and TRBJ2-1): DTGVSQNPRHKITKRGQNVTFRCDPISEHNRLYWYRQTLGQGPEFLTYFQNEAQLEKSRLLSDRFSAERPKGSFSTLEIQRTEQGDSAMYLCASSLGYNEQFFGPGTRLTVL.

The chain combines TRBV6-5 with TRBJ2-5; 12 bases map to TRBD1. Unmatched junction bases numbered 5, after V lost 5 bases and J lost 4 bases. Germline lookup yields CDR1 MNHEY and CDR2 SVGAGI. The CDR3 is made up of 15 amino acids. The CDR3 region is CASSPGTGGAETQYF. The CDR3 DNA follows: TGTGCCAGCAGTCCCGGGACAGGGGGCGCAGAGACCCAGTACTTC.

J is TRBJ2-7 and V is TRBV4-3, with D possibly matching TRBD2 (5 bases). The germline CDR1 and CDR2 sequences are LGHNA and YSLEER. The CDR3 consists of 14 residues. V lost 0 bases and J 6 bases, leaving 12 bases between the germline ends. CDR3: CASSQDYEGPEQYF. CDR3 in DNA: TGCGCCAGCAGCCAAGATTACGAGGGCCCCGAGCAGTACTTC.

The chain uses TRBV9 and TRBJ2-1; the D gene could be TRBD1 or TRBD2 (5 bases each). The CDR3 runs to 15 residues. Trimming stripped 0 bases from V and 6 bases from J, with 13 bases between. Per the germline V gene, CDR1 is SGDLS and CDR2 is YYNGEE. The CDR3 loop reads CASSVGGESSNEQFF. The CDR3 DNA is TGTGCCAGCAGCGTAGGAGGGGAGAGTAGCAATGAGCAGTTCTTC.

The rearrangement uses TRBV29-1 and TRBJ2-2, with 7 bases aligning to TRBD1. V dropped 1 base and J dropped 4; count of bases not matched to a gene: 3. Germline V CDR1 and CDR2: SQVTM, ANQGSEA. The CDR3 spans 14 residues. CDR3 sequence (DNA): TGCAGCGTTGAAGGGGACAGCATCACCGGGGAGCTGTTTTTT. This codes for CSVEGDSITGELFF.

This sequence joins TRBV11-2 and TRBJ1-1; D may be TRBD1 (5 bases). Trimming stripped 5 bases from V and 1 base from J, with 11 bases between. There are 14 residues in the CDR3. The V gene's germline CDR1 is SGHAT and CDR2 FQNNGV. In nucleotides, the CDR3 is TGTGCCAGCAGCGCGATGGGGCCGAACACTGAAGCTTTCTTT. Protein product: CASSAMGPNTEAFF.

The chain is built from TRBV29-1 and TRBJ2-5; 9 bases are a match to TRBD1. There are 16 residues in the CDR3. The V segment lost 4 bases and the J segment 3 bases; nucleotides outside the gene matches: 12. The germline V gene encodes CDR1 SQVTM and CDR2 ANQGSEA. The CDR3 DNA follows: TGCAGCGTTGGGGGAGGACAGGGGTTTTGGGAAGAGACCCAGTACTTC. It codes for CSVGGGQGFWEETQYF.

The chain recombines TRBV27 with TRBJ2-1; TRBD2 aligns across 8 bases. This CDR3 has 14 amino acids. In germline, CDR1 is MNHEY, CDR2 SMNVEV (reference sequence). V shed 6 bases, J shed 5 bases, and the junction held 6 bases outside the gene matches. Here the CDR3 DNA reads TGTGCCAGCAGGAGTGCGGGGGGTAACAATGAGCAGTTCTTC. Its translation: CASRSAGGNNEQFF.

The V gene is TRBV9, the J gene TRBJ2-7; D not resolved. With 0 bases removed from V and 3 bases from J, the gap between germline ends came to 13 bases. CDR3 length equals 15 residues. The V gene's germline CDR1 is SGDLS and CDR2 YYNGEE. The CDR3 region has the DNA TGTGCCAGCAGCGTAGGGCCCTTAGCTCACTACGAGCAGTACTTC. This sequence encodes CASSVGPLAHYEQYF. The whole variable domain, filled in from reference TRBV9 and TRBJ2-7, reads DSGVTQTPKHLITATGQRVTLRCSPRSGDLSVYWYQQSLDQGLQFLIQYYNGEERAKGNILERFSAQQFPDLHSELNLSSLELGDSALYFCASSVGPLAHYEQYFGPGTRLTVT.

V and J are TRBV27 and TRBJ2-7, with a weak D call TRBD1 (5 bases). The CDR3 length is 14 residues. The V end lost 3 bases, the J end lost 1 base, and 10 bases lay between the germline ends. Per the germline V gene, CDR1 is MNHEY and CDR2 is SMNVEV (reference sequence). CDR3 region: CASSFAGRSYEQYF. CDR3 sequence (DNA): TGTGCCAGCAGTTTTGCAGGGCGGTCCTACGAGCAGTACTTC.

This chain connects TRBV27 to TRBJ1-1; D remains unclear. V shed 2 bases and J shed 2 bases, with 12 bases lying between them. This CDR3 spans 15 amino acids. Per the germline V gene, CDR1 is MNHEY and CDR2 is SMNVEV (reference sequence). The CDR3 bases are TGTGCCAGCAGTTTAGGAGCGGGCGGAAACACTGAAGCTTTCTTT. Translating it yields CASSLGAGGNTEAFF.

This clone was observed a few times. V usage is TRBV14 and J usage is TRBJ2-3; D gene unclear. Germline V gene sequence: CDR1 SGHDN, CDR2 FVKESK. CDR3 length: 14 residues. V was shortened by 4 bases and J by 2 bases, with 10 bases between the two germline ends. CDR3 loop: CASSPFMNTDTQYF. The CDR3 DNA is TGTGCCAGCAGCCCTTTCATGAACACAGATACGCAGTATTTT.

The chain couples TRBV6-1 to TRBJ2-3; D tentatively reads TRBD1 or TRBD2 (5 bases each). CDR1 is MNHNS and CDR2 is SASEGT in the germline V gene. The V end lost 8 bases, the J end lost 4 bases, and 19 bases lay between the germline ends. The CDR3 spans 15 residues. CDR3 residues: CASEFGTRSADTQYF. CDR3 coding DNA: TGTGCCAGCGAATTCGGGACCCGGAGTGCAGATACGCAGTATTTT.

This clone occurred a few times. The chain links TRBV18 to TRBJ1-5, with D possibly being TRBD1 (5 bases). Looked up from germline, CDR1 is KGHSH and CDR2 is LQKENI. Trimming removed 0 bases at V and 1 base at J, with 16 bases between. The CDR3 covers 18 residues. Written as DNA, the CDR3 is TGTGCCAGCTCACCACCTTCTTTGCAGGGTCTAAGCAATCAGCCCCAGCATTTT. It codes for CASSPPSLQGLSNQPQHF.

This clone occurred once. This chain uses TRBV7-6 with TRBJ2-7; 7 bases map to TRBD1. CDR1 and CDR2 from the germline V gene are SGHVS and FNYEAQ. V lost 3 bases and J lost 6; bases outside the gene matches: 2. This CDR3 contains 12 residues. CDR3 in DNA: TGTGCCAGCAGCTTCGACAGGGTCGAGCAGTACTTC. Protein: CASSFDRVEQYF.

This chain links TRBV1 with TRBJ2-3; TRBD2, the D gene given by the table, was not confirmed from the DNA. TRBV1 is a pseudogene locus. This CDR3 region has 16 residues. CDR3 coding DNA: TGCACCAGCAGCCATGTACTAGCGACCCACACAGATACGCAGTATTTT. Protein sequence: CTSSHVLATHTDTQYF.

This rearrangement joins TRBV2 to TRBJ2-7; TRBD2 might be the D (7 bases). The CDR3 length is 14 residues. V was pared by 3 bases and J by 4 bases, with 13 bases between. CDR1 SNHLY and CDR2 FYNNEI come from the germline V gene. The CDR3 loop is CASSDEGGLYEQYF. DNA for the CDR3: TGTGCCAGCAGTGATGAGGGGGGGCTGTACGAGCAGTACTTC.

The V call is TRBV30, the J call TRBJ2-3, with D possibly being TRBD1 or TRBD2 (5 bases each). The CDR3 is made up of 15 amino acids. The germline gives CDR1 GTSNPN, CDR2 SVGIG (reference sequence). V lost 3 bases and J 1 base, leaving 14 bases between the germline ends. The CDR3 is CAWRLGAGRTDTQYF. CDR3 bases: TGTGCCTGGAGGCTAGGGGCGGGCCGCACAGATACGCAGTATTTT.